This record concerns one T cell receptor beta chain sequence. Per germline, CDR1 MGHDK and CDR2 SYGVNS. The CDR3 extends over 14 amino acids. The germline V and J ends were trimmed by 4 bases and 3 bases, with 9 bases remaining between them. The record originates from a study of beta chain features in type 1 diabetes. It was via CD45RO/CCR7/CD25/CD127/CD95/CD27 that CD4+ naive, central memory, regulatory and stem cell-like memory cells were sorted. Expressed TCRB transcripts were sequenced, since all the RNA that had been isolated was reverse transcribed. Assay: immunoSEQ multiplex PCR; the TCRdb copy retains only in-frame clones and omits some. This sample carries over 150,000 clones, 13% of them seen once, and the ten largest clones take 0.6% to 0.8%.

Specimen: central memory CD4+ T cells from blood. V is TRBV25-1 and J is TRBJ1-4; no clear D. This sequence was found in a woman aged 18 to 35 in good health. CDR3 bases: TGTGCCAGCAGTGTACAGTCTCCTAATGAAAAACTGTTTTTT. Its translation is CASSVQSPNEKLFF.